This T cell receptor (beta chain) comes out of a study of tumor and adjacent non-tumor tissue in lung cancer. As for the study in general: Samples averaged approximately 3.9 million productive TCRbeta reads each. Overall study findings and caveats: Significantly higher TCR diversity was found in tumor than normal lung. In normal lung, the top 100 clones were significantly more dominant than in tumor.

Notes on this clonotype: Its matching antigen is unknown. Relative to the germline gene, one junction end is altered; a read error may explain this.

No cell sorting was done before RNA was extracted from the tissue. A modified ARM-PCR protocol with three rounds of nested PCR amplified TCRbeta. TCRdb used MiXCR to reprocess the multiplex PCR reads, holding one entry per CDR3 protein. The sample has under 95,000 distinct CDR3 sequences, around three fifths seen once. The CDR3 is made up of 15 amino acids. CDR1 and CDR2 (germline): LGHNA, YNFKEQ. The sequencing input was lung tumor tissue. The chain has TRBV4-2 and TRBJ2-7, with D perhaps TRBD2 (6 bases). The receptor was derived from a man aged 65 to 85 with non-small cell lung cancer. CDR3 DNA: TGTACCAGCAGCCAATTGATTAGCGGACCCTACGAGCAGTACTTC. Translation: CTSSQLISGPYEQYF.